A single sample is the source of the 20 T cell receptor beta chains below, sequenced in a study of blood T cells in healthy people across ages. Next came a second PCR, run for about 7 to 12 cycles, which used a sample-barcoded 5' primer along with a J-beta primer mix. TCRdb independently ran MiXCR on the 5' RACE reads; one entry per CDR3 protein. The sample has about 650,000 distinct CDR3 sequences; less than 40% are singletons. The material sequenced was blood. These receptors all stem from a woman aged 80 or over in good health.

This clonotype was seen a single time. The chain links TRBV20-1 to TRBJ1-5; 9 bases align to TRBD1. Germline V gene sequence: CDR1 DFQATT, CDR2 SNEGSKA (reference sequence). With V trimmed by 0 bases and J by 0 bases, 15 bases remained unmatched. This CDR3 region has 20 residues. The CDR3 nucleotides are TGCAGTGCTAGAGAAGAACCCCATCAGGGACAGGGAATTAGCAATCAGCCCCAGCATTTT. This gives the protein CSAREEPHQGQGISNQPQHF.

This chain links TRBV12-3 or TRBV12-4 with TRBJ1-4, with 11 bases aligning to TRBD1. This CDR3 has 16 residues. J was trimmed by 8 bases and V by 2 bases; bases with no gene match: 7. The CDR3 nucleotides are TGTGCCAGCAGTTTACCGGACAGGGGGCTAAGAGAAAAACTGTTTTTT. Translated, it gives CASSLPDRGLREKLFF.

This clonotype has more than one count but fewer than ten. This may stem from a read error, because a much larger clone lies one nucleotide away. This rearrangement joins TRBV7-9 to TRBJ2-7, with D unresolved. Germline V gene lookup returns CDR1 SEHNR and CDR2 FQNEAQ (reference sequence). The CDR3 contains 12 residues. CDR3 amino acids: CVSSSFPYEQYF. The CDR3 nucleotides read TGTGTCAGCAGCTCCTTCCCCTACGAGCAGTACTTC.

With respect to this clonotype: One end of the junction fails to match germline, which may point to a read error. The chain links TRBV7-9 to TRBJ2-3; 7 bases are a match to TRBD2. Germline V gene sequence: CDR1 SEHNR, CDR2 FQNEAQ (reference sequence). The CDR3 sequence is 15 residues long. In nucleotides, the CDR3 is TGTGCCTGCAGCTTAAGGAGCGGGGTCACAGATACGCAGTATTTT. This codes for CACSLRSGVTDTQYF.

In this sample, this clonotype turned up many times. The chain is built from TRBV28 and TRBJ2-1; D gene uncertain. Germline loops: CDR1 MDHEN, CDR2 SYDVKM. V was clipped by 8 bases and J by 5 bases, with 7 bases between them. This CDR3 is 11 amino acids long. The CDR3 nucleotides are TGTGCCAGCGTTACAAACAATGAGCAGTTCTTC. Amino acids: CASVTNNEQFF.

As regards this clonotype: This may stem from a read error, because a much larger clone lies one nucleotide away. This chain joins TRBV5-6 and TRBJ2-1; 8 bases match TRBD1. Germline values: CDR1 SGHDT, CDR2 YYEEEE. The V gene end was trimmed by 3 bases and the J gene end by 4 bases; junction bases not matched to a gene: 3. The CDR3 sequence is 14 residues long. This CDR3 reads CASSCRQGYNEQFF. The CDR3 DNA sequence: TGTGCCAGCAGCTGCCGACAGGGGTACAATGAGCAGTTCTTC.

This clonotype was recorded at least ten times. The chain employs TRBV7-2 and TRBJ2-3; D tentatively fits TRBD1 or TRBD2 (5 bases each). This CDR3 has 15 residues. Between the trimmed V and J ends, which lost 6 bases and 2 bases, there was a span of 15 bases. Germline CDR1 is SGHTA and CDR2 is FQGNSA. For the CDR3, the DNA is TGTGCCAGCAGAAGCCGGGACCCCTTCACAGATACGCAGTATTTT. Translated, it gives CASRSRDPFTDTQYF.

On this clonotype itself: A much larger clone is a single base away; this may be a read error. The rearrangement joins TRBV11-3 to TRBJ2-3, with TRBD1 matching 9 bases. The V segment lost 5 bases and the J segment 6 bases; nucleotides outside the gene matches: 9. CDR1 and CDR2 from the germline V gene are SGHNT and YENEEA. The CDR3 has 15 residues. The CDR3 DNA reads TGTGCCAGCAGCCCTGGGACAGGGTCGGGGGATACGCAGTATTTT. Protein sequence: CASSPGTGSGDTQYF.

This clonotype was seen many times. This chain joins TRBV5-1 and TRBJ1-2; D uncertain. Per germline, CDR1 SGHRS and CDR2 YFSETQ. The CDR3 consists of 14 residues. Trimming left V 0 bases short and J 0 bases short, with 6 bases between. The CDR3 loop is CASSLDQANYGYTF. CDR3 sequence (DNA): TGCGCCAGCAGCTTGGACCAGGCTAACTATGGCTACACCTTC.

A few counts support this clonotype. CDR3 protein: CASSYDLWRGANGQYF. For the CDR3, the DNA is TGTGCCAGCAGTTACGATTTATGGCGGGGGGCCAATGGGCAGTACTTC. The chain is built from TRBV6-2 or TRBV6-3 and TRBJ2-5; TRBD2 agrees at 8 bases. V shed 2 bases, J shed 11 bases, and the junction held 16 bases outside the gene matches. Germline assignment: CDR1 MNHEY and CDR2 SVGEGT. The CDR3 has 16 amino acids.

Worth noting for this clonotype: A read error may be the cause here, since a much bigger clone is one base away. The chain employs TRBV6-5 and TRBJ1-6; 8 bases align to TRBD1. The V gene's germline CDR1 is MNHEY and CDR2 SVGAGI. The length of the CDR3 is 14 residues. CDR3 protein: CASSRGGQEWPPHF. The CDR3 DNA is TGTGCCAGCAGTAGAGGGGGACAGGAGTGGCCCCCCCACTTT.

There are many counts of this clonotype. The CDR3: CSARTGGVGEQFF. In nucleotides, the CDR3 is TGCAGTGCTAGAACGGGCGGGGTGGGGGAGCAGTTCTTC. The V call is TRBV20-1, the J call TRBJ2-1; D perhaps matches TRBD2 (6 bases). This CDR3 is built from 13 residues. The V end was cut by 2 bases, the J end by 10 bases, with 15 bases between. Germline assignment: CDR1 DFQATT and CDR2 SNEGSKA (reference sequence).

As for this clonotype: Since a much larger clone is just one base distant, this may be a read error. The J gene is TRBJ1-1, the V gene TRBV10-3; D perhaps matches TRBD1 (6 bases). Germline V gene data show CDR1 as ENHRY and CDR2 as SYGVKD. V was pared by 7 bases and J by 5 bases, with 17 bases between. CDR3 length equals 14 residues. CDR3 in amino acids: CAIMRGLGYTEAFF. The CDR3 DNA reads TGTGCCATCATGAGGGGGTTGGGCTATACTGAAGCTTTCTTT.

The rearrangement links TRBV6-6 to TRBJ1-5; 7 bases agree with TRBD1. V lost 3 bases to trimming and J lost 3 bases; unmatched junction nucleotides: 5. Germline V gene data show CDR1 as MNHNY and CDR2 as SVGAGI (reference sequence). CDR3 length equals 15 residues. CDR3 DNA sequence: TGTGCCAGCAGTTATACAGGGGCCCCCAATCAGCCCCAGCATTTT. Its translation is CASSYTGAPNQPQHF.

This clonotype has a count of ten or more. The V and J genes are TRBV6-5 and TRBJ1-6; TRBD1 matches at 9 bases. CDR1 is MNHEY and CDR2 is SVGAGI in the germline V gene. This CDR3 has 15 residues. Losses at the gene ends were 0 bases for V and 10 bases for J; bases not matched to a gene: 4. CDR3 sequence (DNA): TGTGCCAGCAGTTACTCGACAGGGGGTGAGTCACCCCTCCACTTT. As protein: CASSYSTGGESPLHF.

This clonotype was picked up many times. The rearrangement links TRBV20-1 to TRBJ2-6; 10 nucleotides match TRBD1. The CDR3 length is 17 residues. The germline gives CDR1 DFQATT, CDR2 SNEGSKA (reference sequence). The trim removed 3 bases at V and 0 bases at J, leaving 5 bases unmatched. CDR3 in amino acids: CSASRTGGLSGANVLTF. Written as DNA, the CDR3 is TGCAGTGCTAGCCGGACAGGGGGGCTCTCTGGGGCCAACGTCCTGACTTTC.

The rearrangement links TRBV7-3 to TRBJ2-7, with 7 positions matching TRBD1. CDR1 is SGHTA, CDR2 FQGTGA, per germline. CDR3 length: 17 amino acids. V dropped 5 bases and J dropped 7; count of bases not matched to a gene: 20. The CDR3: CASSRRSTGLAYNEQYF. CDR3 DNA sequence: TGTGCCAGCAGCCGTCGGTCGACAGGGTTGGCCTACAATGAGCAGTACTTC.

Comment on this clonotype: A read error is possible here, since a much larger clone lies one base away. The J gene is TRBJ1-4, the V gene TRBV7-6; 10 nucleotides agree with TRBD1. The germline V gene has CDR1 SGHVS and CDR2 FNYEAQ. The CDR3 has 17 amino acids. The CDR3 DNA sequence: TGTGCCAGCAGCTCAAGACAGGGGGCAGGAACTAATGAAAAACGGTTTTTT. Amino acid sequence: CASSSRQGAGTNEKRFF.

This clonotype was detected ten times or more. The chain joins TRBV5-1 to TRBJ2-1, with 10 positions matching TRBD1. J lost 1 base, V lost 4 bases, and 5 bases had no gene match. The CDR3 contains 16 residues. Germline CDR1 reads SGHRS; CDR2 reads YFSETQ. CDR3 nucleotide sequence: TGCGCCAGCAGCGTGGGACAGGGGTTATCCTACAATGAGCAGTTCTTC. As protein: CASSVGQGLSYNEQFF.

This clonotype was recorded many times. The rearrangement uses TRBV29-1 and TRBJ2-5; D gene unclear. Trimming removed 3 bases at V and 5 bases at J, with 13 bases between. The CDR3 totals 13 residues. The germline V gene has CDR1 SQVTM and CDR2 ANQGSEA. CDR3 residues: CSVESIVGETQYF. The CDR3 coding sequence is TGCAGCGTTGAGTCAATAGTTGGTGAGACCCAGTACTTC.